The clone carrying this TCR beta chain appeared a single time. The data were obtained in a study of blood T cell repertoires in COVID-19. As for the study in general: The origin of the acute and convalescent COVID-19 samples was the United States, Italy and Spain. T cells, B-cell-depleted T cells, or PBMCs supplied cDNA or gDNA.

Original handling: Reference gene primer amplification yielded estimated nucleated cell counts. The repertoire was sequenced with immunoSEQ multiplex PCR; TCRdb's copy has only in-frame clones and lacks some. V and J calls and clone size are as listed in that table; D and trimming were resolved from the DNA. Among 200,000 to 300,000 clones, around 92% were seen once, and the ten largest hold 2.6%. CDR3 length: 13 residues. J was trimmed by 6 bases and V by 6 bases; bases with no gene match: 7. Germline V gene sequence: CDR1 MNHNY, CDR2 SVGAGI (reference sequence). Seattle's cohort entered during active infection and was followed longitudinally.

The receptor was derived from a person aged 18 to 35 with COVID-19, enrolled during active disease. The specimen sequenced was peripheral blood. The V call is TRBV6-6, the J call TRBJ1-2; 7 nucleotides align to TRBD1. CDR3 sequence (DNA): TGTGCCAGCAGAGGGACAGAGCCTCATGGCTACACCTTC. This codes for CASRGTEPHGYTF.